The entry below gives a single T cell receptor (beta chain) sequence along with its context. These data are taken from a study of blood T cell repertoires in COVID-19. Germline V lookup: CDR1 SGHRS, CDR2 YFSETQ. The CDR3 covers 14 residues. The V and J ends lost 7 bases and 4 bases respectively, with 14 bases between them. Profiling relied on immunoSEQ multiplex PCR, and the TCRdb table lists in-frame clones only, not all of them. The table records around 140,000 clones, more than 65% of them present only once. The source of this sequence is an older woman with acute or convalescent COVID-19. The rearrangement links TRBV5-1 to TRBJ1-4; no definite D call. Source material: peripheral blood. In DNA, the CDR3 is TGCGCCAGCTGCGAGCAACCAAATAATGAAAAACTGTTTTTT. Its translation is CASCEQPNNEKLFF.